This TCR beta chain was captured by sequencing in a study of blood T cell repertoires in COVID-19. Overall study context: T cells, B-cell-depleted T cells, or PBMCs supplied cDNA or gDNA.

TCRdb's table, derived via immunoSEQ multiplex PCR, lists solely in-frame clones and lacks some. The sample holds about 90,000 clones; 81% are singletons and the top ten take about 12%. The sample consisted of peripheral blood. The sequence was obtained from a human donor in a cohort sampled during active COVID-19.

CDR3 coding DNA: TGCAGCGCCACCGGGACAGGGACCACTGAAGCTTTCTTT. It codes for CSATGTGTTEAFF. The gene calls are TRBV29-1 and TRBJ1-1; 9 bases fit TRBD1. This CDR3 has 13 residues. V was pared by 7 bases and J by 4 bases, with 7 bases of the junction left unmatched. Per germline, CDR1 SQVTM and CDR2 ANQGSEA. Based on the CDR3 plus reference TRBV29-1 and TRBJ1-1, the full variable domain is SAVISQKPSRDICQRGTSLTIQCQVDSQVTMMFWYRQQPGQSLTLIATANQGSEATYESGFVIDKFPISRPNLTFSTLTVSNMSPEDSSIYLCSATGTGTTEAFFGQGTRLTVV.